This is a list of T cell receptor beta chains from one sample in a study of regulatory T cells in long-lasting Graves disease. One entry per CDR3 protein, called by TCRdb with MiXCR from the multiplex PCR reads. The sample lists about 660,000 distinct CDR3 sequences; about 30% were seen once. The starting material was peripheral blood mononuclear cells (PBMCs), obtained when the disease was refractory, from a patient treated with antithyroid drugs. These receptors were collected from a female donor with Graves disease. Each CDR3 is given with its conserved first and last residue. The D gene is left open where the match is weak. The size entry is marked missing in some rows and otherwise reads once, few, many or a size class.

-	-	TRBV30	TRBJ1-5	TGTGCCTGGAGTGTGGCAGCAAATCAGCCCCAGCATTTT	CAWSVAANQPQHF
-	-	TRBV7-9	TRBJ2-7	TGTGCCAGCAGCTCCGGGACATCTACCTACGAGCAGTACTTC	CASSSGTSTYEQYF
-	-	TRBV3-1	TRBJ1-2	TGTGCCAGCAGCCAAGCGGGGGGGACCGGCTACACCTTC	CASSQAGGTGYTF
-	-	TRBV29-1	TRBJ1-3	TGCAGCGTTGATGAAGGGAACCGAAACACCATATATTTT	CSVDEGNRNTIYF
few	TRBD1	TRBV7-2	TRBJ1-5	TGTGCCAGCAGCCTACAGGGGTTTGAGCCCCAGCATTTT	CASSLQGFEPQHF
few	TRBD1	TRBV19	TRBJ2-2	TGTGCCAGTAGTAGAGGACAGGGGCTCAGGGCCGGGGAGCTGTTTTTT	CASSRGQGLRAGELFF
-	-	TRBV12-3/TRBV12-4	TRBJ1-6	TGTGCCAGCACCCTCGACTTTACAGTAAATTCACCCCTCCACTTT	CASTLDFTVNSPLHF
few	-	TRBV5-1	TRBJ1-1	TGCGCCAGCAGGGTCCTAGGGACCACTGAAGCTTTCTTT	CASRVLGTTEAFF
-	-	TRBV6-2/TRBV6-3	TRBJ1-2	TGTGCCAGCAGTGAAGGGCCAGGGCAGAGCTATGGCTACACCTTC	CASSEGPGQSYGYTF
-	TRBD1	TRBV6-2/TRBV6-3	TRBJ1-5	TGTGCCAGCAGTAAGGGACAGGGGGCAAGTCAGCCCCAGCATTTT	CASSKGQGASQPQHF
few	-	TRBV3-1	TRBJ1-4	TGTGCCAGCAGTTCAGCGGGGGGGGGATTCAGTGAAAAACTGTTTTTT	CASSSAGGGFSEKLFF
-	-	TRBV6-2/TRBV6-3	TRBJ1-3	TGTGCCAGCAGTTACTCCCAGAACTCTGGAAACACCATATATTTT	CASSYSQNSGNTIYF
-	TRBD1	TRBV30	TRBJ1-5	TGTGCCTGGAGTGGAAGCGGACAGGTTAATCAGCCCCAGCATTTT	CAWSGSGQVNQPQHF
many	TRBD2	TRBV27	TRBJ2-7	TGTGCCAGCAGTCCCGGACTAGCGGGTCTTTCCTCCTACGAGCAGTACTTC	CASSPGLAGLSSYEQYF
many	-	TRBV3-1	TRBJ1-1	TGTGCCAGCAGCTTAAGGACAGCGAACACTGAAGCTTTCTTT	CASSLRTANTEAFF